These T cell receptor beta chains were read from a single sample in a study of blood T cell repertoires in COVID-19. TCRdb's table, derived via immunoSEQ multiplex PCR, lists solely in-frame clones and lacks some. Altogether about 180,000 clones are present, around 88% being singletons, with the ten largest covering about 4.1%. The source material was peripheral blood. These receptors were collected from a woman between 25 and 40 years old with acute or convalescent COVID-19. CDR3s include the opening cysteine and the closing phenylalanine or tryptophan. D genes are given only for firm matches. Size is omitted from some rows. Given values are once, few, many or a class for expanded clones.

J: TRBJ1-2; V: TRBV9; size: few; D: .; CDR3: CASSVGTEHYGYTF; DNA: TGTGCCAGCAGCGTAGGGACAGAGCACTATGGCTACACCTTC
J: TRBJ2-3; V: TRBV25-1; size: .; D: TRBD2; CDR3: CASSEWGTREDTDTQYF; DNA: TGTGCCAGCAGTGAATGGGGGACGCGGGAGGACACAGATACGCAGTATTTT
J: TRBJ1-1; V: TRBV28; size: .; D: .; CDR3: CATTSGNTEAFF; DNA: TGTGCCACTACATCGGGGAACACTGAAGCTTTCTTT
J: TRBJ2-5; V: TRBV11-2; size: .; D: .; CDR3: CASSLSGETQYF; DNA: TGTGCCAGCAGCTTAAGCGGGGAGACCCAGTACTTC
J: TRBJ2-2; V: TRBV30; size: .; D: .; CDR3: CAWSEQRGELFF; DNA: TGTGCCTGGAGTGAACAACGCGGGGAGCTGTTTTTT
J: TRBJ2-2; V: TRBV28; size: once; D: TRBD1; CDR3: CASSHRGAGELFF; DNA: TGTGCCAGCAGCCACAGGGGTGCCGGGGAGCTGTTTTTT
J: TRBJ2-3; V: TRBV2; size: .; D: .; CDR3: CASSETRSMDTQYF; DNA: TGTGCCAGCAGTGAAACTAGATCCATGGATACGCAGTATTTT
J: TRBJ2-1; V: TRBV5-1; size: .; D: .; CDR3: CASSPELASNEQFF; DNA: TGCGCCAGCAGCCCGGAGCTAGCGTCTAATGAGCAGTTCTTC
J: TRBJ2-4; V: TRBV30; size: .; D: TRBD2; CDR3: CAWTSWEGKNIQYF; DNA: TGTGCCTGGACATCTTGGGAGGGCAAAAACATTCAGTACTTC
J: TRBJ1-1; V: TRBV7-9; size: .; D: .; CDR3: CASSFQDTEAFF; DNA: TGTGCCAGCAGCTTTCAGGACACTGAAGCTTTCTTT
J: TRBJ2-4; V: TRBV6-6; size: .; D: .; CDR3: CASSYQGFIQYF; DNA: TGTGCCAGCAGTTATCAGGGCTTTATTCAGTACTTC
J: TRBJ1-6; V: TRBV5-4; size: .; D: .; CDR3: CAIRESYNSPLHF; DNA: TGTGCCATACGGGAGTCCTATAATTCACCCCTCCACTTT
J: TRBJ1-2; V: TRBV12-3/TRBV12-4; size: .; D: .; CDR3: CASSVELDYGYTF; DNA: TGTGCCAGCTCGGTAGAGCTTGACTATGGCTACACCTTC
J: TRBJ1-1; V: TRBV10-3; size: few; D: .; CDR3: CAISPTGNTEAFF; DNA: TGTGCCATCAGCCCTACAGGGAACACTGAAGCTTTCTTT
J: TRBJ1-5; V: TRBV18; size: .; D: TRBD1; CDR3: CASSISGGLNQPQHF; DNA: TGTGCCAGCTCCATTTCAGGGGGCCTGAATCAGCCCCAGCATTTT
J: TRBJ2-2; V: TRBV7-7; size: .; D: TRBD2; CDR3: CASSSRLAGNTGELFF; DNA: TGTGCTAGCAGTTCGCGACTAGCGGGAAACACCGGGGAGCTGTTTTTT
J: TRBJ2-1; V: TRBV5-4; size: .; D: TRBD2; CDR3: CASSLGGTSGSHNEQFF; DNA: TGTGCCAGCAGCTTGGGGGGGACTAGCGGGAGCCACAATGAGCAGTTCTTC
J: TRBJ1-5; V: TRBV12-5; size: .; D: .; CDR3: CASGLVLTDKYSNQPQHF; DNA: TGTGCTAGTGGTTTGGTTCTCACTGACAAATATAGCAATCAGCCCCAGCATTTT
J: TRBJ2-5; V: TRBV29-1; size: .; D: .; CDR3: CSARSSQETQYF; DNA: TGCAGCGCGAGATCTAGCCAAGAGACCCAGTACTTC
J: TRBJ1-1; V: TRBV10-2; size: .; D: .; CDR3: CASSEGGRNTEAFF; DNA: TGCGCCAGCAGTGAAGGGGGAAGGAACACTGAAGCTTTCTTT
J: TRBJ2-2; V: TRBV30; size: .; D: .; CDR3: CAWSIIEGGELFF; DNA: TGTGCCTGGAGTATAATTGAGGGCGGGGAGCTGTTTTTT
J: TRBJ2-1; V: TRBV5-1; size: .; D: .; CDR3: CASSLLRNEQFF; DNA: TGCGCCAGCAGCTTGTTGAGGAATGAGCAGTTCTTC
J: TRBJ2-7; V: TRBV2; size: .; D: .; CDR3: CASRDSIWEQYF; DNA: TGTGCCAGCCGGGACTCAATTTGGGAGCAGTACTTC
J: TRBJ2-7; V: TRBV5-1; size: .; D: TRBD2; CDR3: CASSLLGLADDTYEQYF; DNA: TGCGCCAGCAGCTTGTTAGGCCTAGCGGATGATACCTACGAGCAGTACTTC
J: TRBJ1-5; V: TRBV9; size: few; D: .; CDR3: CASTRRPADQPQHF; DNA: TGTGCCAGCACCCGTAGACCCGCGGATCAGCCCCAGCATTTT
J: TRBJ2-5; V: TRBV6-5; size: .; D: TRBD2; CDR3: CASNTVTSGTETQYF; DNA: TGTGCCAGCAACACGGTGACTAGCGGGACGGAGACCCAGTACTTC
J: TRBJ2-5; V: TRBV6-5; size: .; D: .; CDR3: CASSSGTPIQETQYF; DNA: TGTGCCAGCAGTTCAGGGACACCAATTCAAGAGACCCAGTACTTC
J: TRBJ1-1; V: TRBV7-8; size: .; D: .; CDR3: CASSLGRHPIMNTEAFF; DNA: TGTGCCAGCAGCTTAGGCAGGCACCCCATCATGAACACTGAAGCTTTCTTT
J: TRBJ1-1; V: TRBV28; size: .; D: .; CDR3: CASSLTGTEAFF; DNA: TGTGCCAGCAGTTTAACAGGGACTGAAGCTTTCTTT
J: TRBJ2-7; V: TRBV7-2; size: once; D: TRBD1; CDR3: CASSLWDRPYEQYF; DNA: TGTGCCAGCAGCTTATGGGACAGGCCTTACGAGCAGTACTTC
J: TRBJ2-7; V: TRBV9; size: .; D: TRBD2; CDR3: CASSGSGRPYEQYF; DNA: TGTGCCAGCAGCGGTAGCGGGAGGCCCTACGAGCAGTACTTC
J: TRBJ2-3; V: TRBV24-1; size: .; D: TRBD1; CDR3: CATSDRTGTDTQYF; DNA: TGTGCCACCAGTGATCGGACAGGGACGGATACGCAGTATTTT
J: TRBJ2-7; V: TRBV28; size: .; D: .; CDR3: CASSLSRAYEQYF; DNA: TGTGCCAGCAGTTTGTCCCGGGCCTACGAGCAGTACTTC
J: TRBJ2-1; V: TRBV5-1; size: .; D: TRBD2; CDR3: CASSLLAGGFNEQFF; DNA: TGCGCCAGCAGCTTGTTAGCGGGAGGGTTCAATGAGCAGTTCTTC
J: TRBJ2-1; V: TRBV5-1; size: .; D: TRBD2; CDR3: CASTKSALAGGPYNEQFF; DNA: TGCGCCAGCACTAAGTCCGCATTAGCGGGAGGGCCCTACAATGAGCAGTTCTTC
J: TRBJ1-2; V: TRBV7-2; size: .; D: .; CDR3: CASSIRDFFGYTF; DNA: TGTGCCAGCAGCATCCGGGACTTTTTTGGCTACACCTTC
J: TRBJ2-2; V: TRBV5-1; size: .; D: TRBD2; CDR3: CASTEGGSTGELFF; DNA: TGCGCCAGCACCGAGGGAGGGAGTACCGGGGAGCTGTTTTTT
J: TRBJ1-2; V: TRBV5-4; size: .; D: TRBD1; CDR3: CASSPLQGADGYTF; DNA: TGTGCCAGCAGCCCATTACAGGGGGCGGATGGCTACACCTTC
J: TRBJ1-3; V: TRBV6-5; size: few; D: TRBD1; CDR3: CASSRTGDGNTIYF; DNA: TGTGCCAGCAGCCGGACAGGGGACGGAAACACCATATATTTT
J: TRBJ2-1; V: TRBV7-8; size: .; D: .; CDR3: CASSSSDMVNEQFF; DNA: TGTGCCAGCAGCTCTTCAGACATGGTCAATGAGCAGTTCTTC
J: TRBJ2-7; V: TRBV6-5; size: .; D: .; CDR3: CASTERQFTAYEQYF; DNA: TGTGCCAGCACCGAAAGACAGTTTACAGCCTACGAGCAGTACTTC
J: TRBJ2-1; V: TRBV24-1; size: .; D: .; CDR3: CATSGVYNEQFF; DNA: TGTGCCACTTCGGGAGTTTACAATGAGCAGTTCTTC
J: TRBJ1-5; V: TRBV28; size: .; D: .; CDR3: CARRYSNQPQHF; DNA: TGTGCCAGACGCTATAGCAATCAGCCCCAGCATTTT
J: TRBJ2-2; V: TRBV30; size: .; D: TRBD1; CDR3: CAWSRQGATGELFF; DNA: TGTGCCTGGAGTCGACAGGGGGCCACCGGGGAGCTGTTTTTT
J: TRBJ1-6; V: TRBV15; size: .; D: .; CDR3: CATSRGGTALHF; DNA: TGTGCCACCAGCAGAGGAGGAACGGCACTGCACTTT
J: TRBJ2-7; V: TRBV19; size: .; D: TRBD1; CDR3: CASSPGTAYEQYF; DNA: TGTGCCAGTAGTCCCGGGACAGCCTACGAGCAGTACTTC
J: TRBJ1-1; V: TRBV10-3; size: .; D: .; CDR3: CAISFRGEAFF; DNA: TGTGCCATCAGTTTCAGGGGCGAAGCTTTCTTT
J: TRBJ2-5; V: TRBV6-5; size: .; D: .; CDR3: CASSRVYQETQYF; DNA: TGTGCCAGCAGTCGCGTGTACCAAGAGACCCAGTACTTC
J: TRBJ2-7; V: TRBV3-1/TRBV3-2; size: .; D: TRBD2; CDR3: CAAGTSGLGEQYF; DNA: TGTGCCGCGGGGACTAGCGGCCTGGGGGAGCAGTACTTC
J: TRBJ2-1; V: TRBV9; size: .; D: .; CDR3: CASSGRGAVYNEQFF; DNA: TGTGCCAGCAGCGGGAGAGGAGCGGTTTACAATGAGCAGTTCTTC
J: TRBJ2-5; V: TRBV5-4; size: .; D: TRBD1; CDR3: CASSPSGGVRQETQYF; DNA: TGTGCCAGCAGCCCATCAGGGGGCGTTCGCCAAGAGACCCAGTACTTC
J: TRBJ2-3; V: TRBV7-6; size: .; D: .; CDR3: CASSLGGTDTQYF; DNA: TGTGCCAGCAGCTTAGGCGGCACAGATACGCAGTATTTT
J: TRBJ2-7; V: TRBV6-5; size: .; D: .; CDR3: CASTQGYEQYF; DNA: TGTGCCAGCACCCAGGGCTACGAGCAGTACTTC